Following are 5 T cell receptor beta chains from one sample sequenced in a study of CD8 T cells in Susac syndrome. With random hexamers, reverse transcription was performed on about 0.5 to 1 ug of RNA. One entry per CDR3 protein, called by TCRdb with MiXCR from the immunoSEQ multiplex PCR reads. In the table there are approximately 120,000 distinct CDR3 sequences, roughly 96% of which are singletons. The specimen was CD4+ T cells from PBMCs. These receptors all come from a human donor in good health.

The J gene is TRBJ1-5, the V gene TRBV5-1; D gene ambiguous. CDR1 SGHRS and CDR2 YFSETQ come from the germline V gene. This CDR3 has 11 amino acids. Trimming left V 3 bases short and J 7 bases short, with 5 bases between. The CDR3 is CASSSFQPQHF. In DNA, the CDR3 is TGCGCCAGCAGCTCCTTCCAGCCCCAGCATTTT.

The chain carries TRBV29-1 and TRBJ2-4; D unresolved. The CDR3 loop spans 13 amino acids. Germline V CDR1 and CDR2: SQVTM, ANQGSEA. Trimming shortened V by 3 bases and J by 2 bases, and 8 bases separated the two germline ends. CDR3 coding DNA: TGCAGCGTTGAGAAGGGCTCCAAAAACATTCAGTACTTC. Amino acid sequence: CSVEKGSKNIQYF.

The chain combines TRBV25-1 with TRBJ1-5, with a possible D match to TRBD1 (6 bases). This CDR3 has 16 residues. Germline values: CDR1 MGHDK, CDR2 SYGVNS. Trimming stripped 3 bases from V and 2 bases from J, with 14 bases between. The CDR3, as DNA: TGTGCCAGCAGTGAGGGCGGCAGGGGTGGCAATCAGCCCCAGCATTTT. Translation gives CASSEGGRGGNQPQHF.

This clonotype was detected once. V and J are TRBV15 and TRBJ2-5; tentative D call: TRBD2 (5 bases). Trimming shortened V by 1 base and J by 4 bases, and 10 bases separated the two germline ends. This CDR3 has 14 residues. CDR1 and CDR2 (germline): LNHNV, YYDKDF (reference sequence). CDR3 sequence (DNA): TGTGCCACCAGCAGAGGGGAGATTGGAGAGACCCAGTACTTC. Amino acids: CATSRGEIGETQYF.

This sequence joins TRBV3-1 and TRBJ2-7, with 8 positions matching TRBD1. The CDR3 spans 16 residues. Germline V CDR1 and CDR2: LGHDT, YNNKEL (reference sequence). The V gene end was trimmed by 0 bases and the J gene end by 3 bases; junction bases not matched to a gene: 7. Written as DNA, the CDR3 is TGTGCCAGCAGCCAAGAAGGGACAGGTTCGTTCTACGAGCAGTACTTC. Amino acids: CASSQEGTGSFYEQYF.